One sample yielded the 19 T cell receptor beta chains listed below, sequenced in a study of vaccination and CD4 T cells after COVID-19 (dated by TCRdb to the early 2020s). The treatment or condition label for this specimen denotes: approximately 9-day PBMC culture with coronavirus spike peptide pools or control peptides (ViraFEST assay). No antigens are known for them. The library was obtained by PCR. The run used an Illumina iSeq 100. At the Johns Hopkins FTIC core, DNA from the cultured CD4+ T cells underwent TCR sequencing with the Oncomine TCR Beta short-read assay. TCRdb reprocessing: public reads trimmed at Q25 with fastp, clones called with MiXCR, in-frame beta chains kept. Merged by CDR3 protein, the rows form single entries marked with the most common genes and DNA. The sample yields 17,000 or so distinct CDR3 sequences; more than 20% were counted once. 7.8% of the sample goes to the ten largest clones.

The sequencing sample was made of cultured CD4+ T cells from blood. These receptors were taken from a human donor with COVID-19.

V gene TRBV7-9 combines with J gene TRBJ2-5, with D unclear. Trimming left V 5 bases short and J 2 bases short, with 12 bases between. The CDR3 runs to 14 residues. Germline CDR1 reads SEHNR; CDR2 reads FQNEAQ (reference sequence). The CDR3 coding sequence is TGTGCCAGCAGCCGCCGATTGGATCAAGAGACCCAGTACTTC. This encodes CASSRRLDQETQYF. The variable domain in full, with the rest retrieved from reference TRBV7-9 and TRBJ2-5, is DTGVSQNPRHKITKRGQNVTFRCDPISEHNRLYWYRQTLGQGPEFLTYFQNEAQLEKSRLLSDRFSAERPKGSFSTLEIQRTEQGDSAMYLCASSRRLDQETQYFGPGTRLLVL.

V and J are TRBV6-5 and TRBJ2-7; a weak D match, TRBD2 (6 bases). V was shortened by 3 bases and J by 2 bases, with 17 bases between the two germline ends. Germline-derived CDR1 and CDR2 are MNHEY and SVGAGI. CDR3 length: 16 residues. The CDR3 sequence: CASSYYLTTRAYEQYF. CDR3 sequence (DNA): TGTGCCAGCAGTTATTATCTTACGACTAGAGCCTACGAGCAGTACTTC.

This clonotype rates as medium-sized (0.01 to 0.1%). This chain joins TRBV6-1 and TRBJ1-1; 10 bases are a match to TRBD1. The CDR3 is 13 amino acids. Germline values: CDR1 MNHNS, CDR2 SASEGT. V lost 4 bases to trimming and J lost 4 bases; unmatched junction nucleotides: 0. CDR3 loop: CASSGTGGTEAFF. DNA for the CDR3: TGTGCCAGCAGTGGGACAGGGGGCACTGAAGCTTTCTTT.

J is TRBJ1-2 and V is TRBV25-1; D is unclear. The V end lost 4 bases, the J end lost 4 bases, and 10 bases lay between the germline ends. Looked up from germline, CDR1 is MGHDK and CDR2 is SYGVNS. This CDR3 has 13 amino acids. This chain's CDR3 is CASSGTAGYGYTF. CDR3 sequence (DNA): TGTGCCAGCAGTGGGACCGCCGGCTATGGCTACACCTTC.

The rearrangement links TRBV5-1 to TRBJ2-1, with 7 bases that match TRBD2. V trimming: 1 base; J trimming: 7 bases; junction bases outside the gene matches: 5. CDR3 length: 14 amino acids. CDR1 is SGHRS and CDR2 is YFSETQ in the germline V gene. CDR3 bases: TGCGCCAGCAGCTTGATGGCGGGGGTAAATGAGCAGTTCTTC. Translation: CASSLMAGVNEQFF.

Relative to its sample, this clonotype is medium-sized (0.01 to 0.1%). The chain couples TRBV2 to TRBJ2-1, with 7 nucleotides matching TRBD2. V gave up 6 bases and J gave up 3 bases; unmatched junction bases: 11. The germline V gene has CDR1 SNHLY and CDR2 FYNNEI. The CDR3 loop spans 16 amino acids. As DNA, the CDR3 is TGTGCCAGCAGACAAAGCGGGGTCGACTTCTACAATGAGCAGTTCTTC. Its translation: CASRQSGVDFYNEQFF.

The table lists this clonotype with a few counts. The genes are TRBV10-2 and TRBJ1-1, with a tentative D call TRBD1 (5 bases). V gave up 3 bases and J gave up 7 bases, with 21 bases separating them. The CDR3 is 16 amino acids. Looked up from germline, CDR1 is WSHSY and CDR2 is SAAADI. CDR3 in amino acids: CASSEGRGARVYEAFF. Here the CDR3 DNA reads TGCGCCAGCAGTGAAGGCCGTGGGGCGAGGGTATATGAAGCTTTCTTT.

V usage is TRBV7-9 and J usage is TRBJ1-1, with D perhaps matching TRBD1 (6 bases). Deletions cut 0 bases from V and 9 bases from J, with 14 bases between. CDR1 SEHNR and CDR2 FQNEAQ come from the germline V gene (reference sequence). The CDR3 extends over 14 amino acids. The CDR3 protein is CASSLATDSMKAFF. DNA for the CDR3: TGTGCCAGCAGCTTAGCAACGGACAGCATGAAAGCTTTCTTT.

This sequence joins TRBV7-2 and TRBJ2-4, with a weak D call TRBD1 (5 bases). Germline V gives CDR1 SGHTA, CDR2 FQGNSA. The V end lost 1 base, the J end lost 1 base, and 17 bases lay between the germline ends. This CDR3 contains 18 residues. CDR3 loop: CASSLVLGRGGAKNIQYF. The CDR3, as DNA: TGTGCCAGCAGCTTAGTCTTAGGAAGGGGTGGGGCCAAAAACATTCAGTACTTC.

This rearrangement joins TRBV11-3 to TRBJ2-5; D remains ambiguous. The germline V gene has CDR1 SGHNT and CDR2 YENEEA. Trimming pared 0 bases from V and 7 bases from J, leaving 3 bases between. The CDR3 length is 11 residues. The chain's CDR3 is CASSLEGTQYF. The CDR3 nucleotides are TGTGCCAGCAGCTTAGAGGGGACCCAGTACTTC.

This clonotype occurred a few times. The chain carries TRBV9 and TRBJ2-4; unclear D gene. This CDR3 spans 16 amino acids. From germline, CDR1 is SGDLS and CDR2 YYNGEE. Trimming pared 0 bases from V and 0 bases from J, leaving 10 bases between. DNA for the CDR3: TGTGCCAGCAGCGTAGATGGATCTCTAGCCAAAAACATTCAGTACTTC. Its protein product is CASSVDGSLAKNIQYF.

This clonotype was detected a few times. The gene calls are TRBV28 and TRBJ1-4; D is unresolved. This CDR3 is built from 12 residues. V was pared by 7 bases and J by 5 bases, with 8 bases between. CDR1 and CDR2 (germline): MDHEN, SYDVKM. In DNA, the CDR3 is TGTGCCAGCAACGAGGAGAATGAAAAACTGTTTTTT. It yields the protein CASNEENEKLFF.

This clonotype was seen a handful of times. V and J are TRBV20-1 and TRBJ1-5; TRBD1 matches 12 bases. This CDR3 has 16 amino acids. The V gene end was trimmed by 3 bases and the J gene end by 7 bases; junction bases not matched to a gene: 10. Per the germline V gene, CDR1 is DFQATT and CDR2 is SNEGSKA (reference sequence). In nucleotides, the CDR3 is TGCAGTGCTAGGGGACCGGGACAGGGGGCTTGGCAGCCCCAGCATTTT. Translation gives CSARGPGQGAWQPQHF.

Points on this clonotype: The junction departs from germline at one end; a sequencing error may be responsible. The chain links TRBV9 to TRBJ1-6; the D is unclear. This CDR3 region has 16 residues. The germline gives CDR1 SGDLS, CDR2 YYNGEE. The DNA for the CDR3 is TGTGCCAGCACCATCGCCGGAGGCTCCCATAATTCACCCCTCCACTTT. Translating it yields CASTIAGGSHNSPLHF.

Only a few counts were recorded for this clonotype. V usage is TRBV2 and J usage is TRBJ2-5; 11 nucleotides agree with TRBD2. The CDR3 contains 15 residues. Germline CDR1 SNHLY, CDR2 FYNNEI. The V and J ends lost 6 bases and 3 bases, in that order; junction bases with no gene match: 6. CDR3 amino acids: CASSRNSGGEETQYF. The DNA for the CDR3 is TGTGCCAGCAGCAGGAATAGCGGGGGGGAAGAGACCCAGTACTTC.

The rearrangement links TRBV5-1 to TRBJ2-1, with 9 bases aligning to TRBD2. The CDR3 extends over 15 amino acids. V was clipped by 0 bases and J by 10 bases; unmatched bases: 8. The germline V gene has CDR1 SGHRS and CDR2 YFSETQ. The chain's CDR3 is CASSLELAGTAEQFF. The CDR3 DNA follows: TGCGCCAGCAGCTTGGAGCTAGCGGGGACCGCGGAGCAGTTCTTC.

This clonotype was detected a few times. V usage is TRBV6-5 and J usage is TRBJ2-5; 7 bases match TRBD2. Germline assignment: CDR1 MNHEY and CDR2 SVGAGI. The V segment lost 0 bases and the J segment 4 bases; nucleotides outside the gene matches: 11. The CDR3 runs to 17 residues. CDR3 nucleotides: TGTGCCAGCAGTTACTCGATTTCTAGCGGCGGGGGAGAGACCCAGTACTTC. This translates into CASSYSISSGGGETQYF.

This clonotype occurred a few times. The chain is built from TRBV6-1 and TRBJ1-2; D ambiguous. Germline V gene sequence: CDR1 MNHNS, CDR2 SASEGT. The V gene lost 9 bases and the J gene lost 0 bases, with 23 bases spanning the gap. The CDR3 has 17 residues. CDR3 sequence: CASGRETLELANYGYTF. The CDR3 DNA sequence: TGTGCCAGTGGCCGAGAGACTTTGGAATTAGCTAACTATGGCTACACCTTC.

This clonotype showed up just a few times. This chain connects TRBV5-4 to TRBJ1-1, with D possibly TRBD1 on 5 matching bases. The V and J ends lost 4 bases and 1 base respectively, with 14 bases between them. The CDR3 loop spans 15 amino acids. The germline V gene encodes CDR1 SGHNT and CDR2 YYREEE (reference sequence). The CDR3 DNA reads TGTGCCAGCAGCATGGAAATTACAGGGAACACTGAAGCTTTCTTT. The encoded protein is CASSMEITGNTEAFF. The full variable domain, rest sourced from reference TRBV5-4 and TRBJ1-1, is ETGVTQSPTHLIKTRGQQVTLRCSSQSGHNTVSWYQQALGQGPQFIFQYYREEENGRGNFPPRFSGLQFPNYSSELNVNALELDDSALYLCASSMEITGNTEAFFGQGTRLTVV.